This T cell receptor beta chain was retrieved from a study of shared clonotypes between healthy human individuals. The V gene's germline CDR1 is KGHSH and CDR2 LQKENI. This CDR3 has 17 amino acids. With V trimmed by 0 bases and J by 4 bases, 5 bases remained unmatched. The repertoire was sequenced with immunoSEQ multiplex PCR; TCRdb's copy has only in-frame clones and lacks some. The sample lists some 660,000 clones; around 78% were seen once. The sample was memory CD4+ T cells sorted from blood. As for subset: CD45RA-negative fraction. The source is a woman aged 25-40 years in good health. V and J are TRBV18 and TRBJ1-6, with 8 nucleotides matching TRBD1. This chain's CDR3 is CASSPPNRGSYNSPLHF. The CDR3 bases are TGTGCCAGCTCACCACCGAACAGGGGGTCATATAATTCACCCCTCCACTTT.